This T cell receptor beta chain was captured in a study of CD8 T cells in ankylosing spondylitis. TCRdb itself ran the 5' RACE reads through MiXCR, one entry per CDR3 protein. The sample includes 150,000 to 200,000 distinct CDR3 sequences, about 20% of them seen just once. This clonotype was seen repeatedly, ten times or more. The CDR3 is 13 residues long. Germline V gene lookup returns CDR1 SGHDT and CDR2 YYEEEE. J lost 6 bases, V lost 5 bases, and 3 bases had no gene match. Source material: blood, either unsorted or a sorted T cell fraction (not recorded which). The receptor was derived from a male donor aged 5-29 years with ankylosing spondylitis or in good health (not recorded which). V gene TRBV5-6 combines with J gene TRBJ2-1; 9 bases are shared with TRBD1. Here the CDR3 reads CASRRGQGNEQFF. The DNA for the CDR3 is TGTGCCAGCAGGCGGGGACAGGGCAATGAGCAGTTCTTC.